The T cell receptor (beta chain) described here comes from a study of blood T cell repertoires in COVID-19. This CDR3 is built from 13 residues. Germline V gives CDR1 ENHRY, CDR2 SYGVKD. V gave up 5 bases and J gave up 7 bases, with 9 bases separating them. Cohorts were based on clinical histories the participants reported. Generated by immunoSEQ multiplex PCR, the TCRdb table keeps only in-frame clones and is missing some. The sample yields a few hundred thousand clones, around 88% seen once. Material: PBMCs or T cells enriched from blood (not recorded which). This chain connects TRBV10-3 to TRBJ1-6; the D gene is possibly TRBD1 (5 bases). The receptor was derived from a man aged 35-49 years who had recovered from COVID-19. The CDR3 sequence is CAISPGVNSPLHF. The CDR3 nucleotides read TGTGCCATCAGTCCGGGGGTCAATTCACCCCTCCACTTT.